This TCR beta chain was observed in a study of T cells in Graves' hyperthyroidism and ophthalmopathy. For Graves' hyperthyroidism to be stable, ophthalmopathy could not progress within 18 months. Diagnosing involved the use of clinical symptoms, serum thyroxine and TRAb, thyroid ultrasound and orbital computed tomography. Germline CDR1 and CDR2: SGHTA and FQGNSA. The CDR3 has 12 residues. Deletions cut 5 bases from V and 6 bases from J, with 7 bases between. Authors of the study amplified TCR beta CDR3 regions from RNA transcripts. HTBI primers drove first-round RT-PCR of the TCR CDR3. Each CDR3 protein gets one entry after TCRdb re-called the multiplex PCR reads with MiXCR. The table lists roughly 49,000 distinct CDR3 sequences, roughly 56% of them singletons, with under 35% in the top ten.

The chain has TRBV7-2 and TRBJ2-2; no clear D. This TCR was recovered from a man aged 18 to 35 with Graves' hyperthyroidism. What was sequenced was peripheral blood or thyroid tissue (not recorded which). In nucleotides, the CDR3 is TGTGCCAGCAGCCCGTTGGCCGGGGAGCTGTTTTTT. Its protein is CASSPLAGELFF.